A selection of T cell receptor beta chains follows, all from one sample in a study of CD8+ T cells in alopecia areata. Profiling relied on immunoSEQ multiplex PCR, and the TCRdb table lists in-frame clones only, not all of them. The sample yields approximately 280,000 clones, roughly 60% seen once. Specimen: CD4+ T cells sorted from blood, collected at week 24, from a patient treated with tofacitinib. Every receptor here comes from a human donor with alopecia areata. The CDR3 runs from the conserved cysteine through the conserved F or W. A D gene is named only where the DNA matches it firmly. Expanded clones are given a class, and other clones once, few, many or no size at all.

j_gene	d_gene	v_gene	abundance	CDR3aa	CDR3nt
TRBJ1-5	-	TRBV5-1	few	CASSSQGAQNQPQHF	TGCGCCAGCAGCTCTCAGGGCGCCCAAAATCAGCCCCAGCATTTT
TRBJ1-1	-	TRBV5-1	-	CASSLVLGGNTEAFF	TGCGCCAGCAGCTTGGTCCTCGGGGGGAACACTGAAGCTTTCTTT
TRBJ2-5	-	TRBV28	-	CASSEGQTETQYF	TGTGCCAGCAGTGAAGGACAGACCGAGACCCAGTACTTC
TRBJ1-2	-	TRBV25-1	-	CASSPRGWSGYTF	TGTGCCAGCAGTCCTCGGGGGTGGAGCGGCTACACCTTC
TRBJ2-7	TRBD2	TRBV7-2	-	CASSFDGGASYEQYF	TGTGCCAGCAGCTTTGACGGGGGGGCTTCCTACGAGCAGTACTTC
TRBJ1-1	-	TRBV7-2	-	CASSSPRGNTEAFF	TGTGCCAGCAGCTCCCCCAGGGGGAACACTGAAGCTTTCTTT
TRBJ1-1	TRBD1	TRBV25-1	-	CASRGSQGDRRFAEAFF	TGTGCCAGCCGGGGATCACAGGGGGATCGCAGGTTCGCTGAAGCTTTCTTT
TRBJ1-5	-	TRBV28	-	CASSPPPYNQPQHF	TGTGCCAGCAGCCCCCCGCCGTACAATCAGCCCCAGCATTTT
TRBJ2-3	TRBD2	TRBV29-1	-	CSVLRGLAGRADTQYF	TGCAGCGTCCTCAGGGGTCTAGCGGGGAGGGCAGATACGCAGTATTTT
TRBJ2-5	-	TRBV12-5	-	CASGFGLTQYF	TGTGCTAGTGGTTTCGGACTGACCCAGTACTTC
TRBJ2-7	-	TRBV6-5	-	CASSSSLSIYEQYF	TGTGCCAGCAGTTCATCCCTTAGTATCTACGAGCAGTACTTC
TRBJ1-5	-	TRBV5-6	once	CASSMGPKDQPQHF	TGTGCCAGCAGCATGGGACCGAAAGATCAGCCCCAGCATTTT
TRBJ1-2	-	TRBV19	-	CASSIRAARGNYGYTF	TGTGCCAGTAGTATAAGAGCAGCCCGGGGGAACTATGGCTACACCTTC
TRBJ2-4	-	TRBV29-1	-	CSVRGGAKNIQYF	TGCAGCGTGAGGGGAGGAGCCAAAAACATTCAGTACTTC
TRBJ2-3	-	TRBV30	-	CAQRKSTDTQYF	TGTGCCCAAAGAAAAAGCACAGATACGCAGTATTTT
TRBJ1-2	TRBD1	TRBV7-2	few	CASSPQGADGYTF	TGTGCCAGCAGCCCGCAGGGGGCAGATGGCTACACCTTC
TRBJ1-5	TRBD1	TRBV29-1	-	CSVRDRDQPQHF	TGCAGCGTGAGAGACAGGGATCAGCCCCAGCATTTT
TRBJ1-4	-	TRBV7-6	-	CASSLSQGGLFF	TGTGCCAGCAGCCTGTCACAGGGAGGACTGTTTTTT
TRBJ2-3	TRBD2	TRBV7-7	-	CASSSMSGGGRDTQYF	TGTGCTAGCAGCTCGATGTCTGGCGGGGGGCGAGATACGCAGTATTTT
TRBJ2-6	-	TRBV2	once	CASSVGDAGANVLTF	TGTGCCAGCAGTGTCGGGGACGCTGGGGCCAACGTCCTGACTTTC
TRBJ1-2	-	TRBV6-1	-	CASMVNPYGYTF	TGTGCCAGCATGGTGAACCCCTATGGCTACACCTTC
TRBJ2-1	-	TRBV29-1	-	CSVDWDNEQFF	TGCAGCGTTGACTGGGACAATGAGCAGTTCTTC
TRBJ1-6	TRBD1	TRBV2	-	CASGQGVNSPLHF	TGTGCCAGCGGACAGGGGGTTAATTCACCCCTCCACTTT